This T cell receptor (beta chain) originates from a study of T cells after yellow fever vaccination. Study context: Fractions of limited cellularity were prepared by means of SMART-Seq v4 Ultra Low Input.

5'RACE template switching generated TCR cDNA, adding a universal primer site and UMIs. TCRdb reprocessed the 5' RACE reads via MiXCR and lists one record per CDR3 protein. The sample shows some 300,000 distinct CDR3 sequences, approximately 8% of them seen only once. The CDR3 loop spans 15 amino acids. Trimming cost V 7 bases and J 0 bases, with 13 bases left between them. Germline lookup yields CDR1 SGHTA and CDR2 FQGNSA. In regard to this clonotype: The antigen is unknown.

Overall study findings and caveats: The booster response re-showed most primary clones: 95% to 96% CD4, approximately 90% CD8. Faster peaking, at day 5 versus 15, marked a secondary response that was weaker.

The V and J genes are TRBV7-2 and TRBJ1-3; tentatively, D is TRBD1 (5 bases). This TCR came from a man aged 18-30 years who received the YFV17D yellow fever vaccine. The material was PBMCs, obtained approximately 47 days after the first yellow fever vaccination. The CDR3 here is CASTRGDASGNTIYF. The CDR3 nucleotides are TGTGCCAGCACCCGTGGGGACGCCTCTGGAAACACCATATATTTT.